Presented here are 8 T cell receptor beta chains from one specimen sequenced in a study of CD4 T cells in relation to SARS-CoV-2 and coronaviruses. The antigens of these receptors remain unknown. Profiled with immunoSEQ multiplex PCR; TCRdb holds only in-frame clones, not every one. The sample records 18,000 or so clones, about 72% being singletons. Unexposed donor CD4+ T cells date from about 2010-2018, before the COVID-19 pandemic. The cells were cultured for around ten days before CD4+ T cells were isolated. Sequenced: CD4+ T cells from PBMCs, cultured in vitro. These receptors were obtained from a human donor in good health.

This clone has a handful of counts. The chain joins TRBV5-4 to TRBJ1-1; no clear D gene. CDR3 length equals 14 residues. CDR1 and CDR2 from the germline V gene are SGHNT and YYREEE (reference sequence). The V end was cut by 1 base, the J end by 2 bases, with 9 bases between. As DNA, the CDR3 is TGTGCCAGCAGCTTGAGGGCAGCCAACACTGAAGCTTTCTTT. This codes for CASSLRAANTEAFF.

By share, this clone ranks as large (0.1 to 1%). The rearrangement joins TRBV19 to TRBJ2-1; 10 bases fit TRBD2. In germline, CDR1 is LNHDA, CDR2 SQIVND (reference sequence). Trimming cost V 6 bases and J 2 bases; bases outside gene matches: 7. The CDR3 runs 16 residues. This CDR3 reads CASRRAGGLTYNEQFF. CDR3 bases: TGTGCCAGTAGGAGAGCGGGAGGGCTAACCTACAATGAGCAGTTCTTC.

This clone occurred once. CDR3 DNA sequence: TGTGCCAGCAGTTTGGGGTGGGGATCCGAGCAGTACTTC. Its translation: CASSLGWGSEQYF. The chain carries TRBV27 and TRBJ2-7; no clear D. Germline-derived CDR1 and CDR2 are MNHEY and SMNVEV (reference sequence). The V and J ends lost 3 bases and 6 bases respectively, with 12 bases between them. The CDR3 length is 13 residues.

The J gene is TRBJ1-5, the V gene TRBV19; a possible D gene is TRBD1 (5 bases). The CDR3 contains 16 residues. The germline V gene encodes CDR1 LNHDA and CDR2 SQIVND (reference sequence). Trimming left V 1 base short and J 4 bases short, with 14 bases between. Here the CDR3 DNA reads TGTGCCAGTAGTATAGGGGGGACTGCGGTTAATCAGCCCCAGCATTTT. Amino acid sequence: CASSIGGTAVNQPQHF.

This chain connects TRBV19 to TRBJ2-3; D remains unclear. Trimming took off 10 bases at V and 1 base at J, with 12 bases between the two ends. Per germline, CDR1 LNHDA and CDR2 SQIVND (reference sequence). The CDR3 spans 13 residues. The CDR3 is CATSMGRTDTQYF. CDR3 DNA sequence: TGTGCCACAAGTATGGGCCGCACAGATACGCAGTATTTT.

This clone was seen once. CDR3 in amino acids: CASSLGSTRNNEQFF. In nucleotides, the CDR3 is TGTGCCAGCAGCCTCGGGAGCACCCGGAACAATGAGCAGTTCTTC. V usage is TRBV9 and J usage is TRBJ2-1; D perhaps matches TRBD2 (6 bases). Deletions cut 4 bases from V and 5 bases from J, with 16 bases between. The CDR3 contains 15 residues. Germline V gene sequence: CDR1 SGDLS, CDR2 YYNGEE.

This CDR3 reads CASSPRGRETQYF. In DNA, the CDR3 is TGTGCCAGTAGTCCCCGGGGTCGGGAGACCCAGTACTTC. The rearrangement links TRBV19 to TRBJ2-5, with TRBD2 as a possible D gene (5 bases). Germline lookup yields CDR1 LNHDA and CDR2 SQIVND (reference sequence). Trimming left V 5 bases short and J 5 bases short, with 12 bases between. CDR3 size: 13 residues. Filled out from reference TRBV19 and TRBJ2-5, the complete variable domain reads DGGITQSPKYLFRKEGQNVTLSCEQNLNHDAMYWYRQDPGQGLRLIYYSQIVNDFQKGDIAEGYSVSREKKESFPLTVTSAQKNPTAFYLCASSPRGRETQYFGPGTRLLVL.

V is TRBV12-5 and J is TRBJ2-3; 11 bases align to TRBD2. Germline V CDR1 and CDR2: LGHNT, FRNRAP. CDR3 length: 15 residues. J was trimmed by 6 bases and V by 1 base; bases with no gene match: 3. CDR3 DNA sequence: TGTGCTAGTGGTTTGGCAGGGACTAGCGGCGATACGCAGTATTTT. Encoded protein: CASGLAGTSGDTQYF.